Listed below are T cell receptor beta chains from one sample, sequenced in a study of shared clonotypes between healthy human individuals. The assay was immunoSEQ multiplex PCR, and TCRdb's table has in-frame clones only and misses some. Of 1 million to 1.3 million clones in the sample, approximately 78% were seen once. The sequencing sample was made of memory CD4+ T cells from PBMCs. The receptors were sampled from a man aged 18 to 30 in good health. Some clones in this sample may be carry-over from other donors' samples. Both conserved end residues are part of each CDR3. The D gene is left open where the match is weak. Size values are once, few and many counts, or a class for expanded clones, and some rows have none.

clone_size,d_call,j_call,v_call,cdr3_aa,cdr3_nt
.,TRBD1,TRBJ2-5,TRBV19,CASSAQQGRDSETQYF,TGTGCCAGTAGTGCCCAACAGGGGCGCGATTCTGAGACCCAGTACTTC
.,.,TRBJ2-7,TRBV9,CASSVDSRVVDEQYF,TGTGCCAGCAGCGTAGATAGCAGGGTCGTCGACGAGCAGTACTTC
.,.,TRBJ2-5,TRBV5-1,CASSRDPTETQYF,TGCGCCAGCAGCCGAGACCCAACGGAGACCCAGTACTTC
.,.,TRBJ1-2,TRBV18,CASSPGINYGYTF,TGTGCCAGCTCACCCGGCATTAACTATGGCTACACCTTC
.,.,TRBJ2-2,TRBV5-1,CASRQRETGELFF,TGCGCCAGCAGGCAAAGGGAAACCGGGGAGCTGTTTTTT
.,.,TRBJ1-1,TRBV27,CASSFRAPLETEAFF,TGTGCCAGCAGTTTTCGGGCTCCTCTAGAGACTGAAGCTTTCTTT
.,TRBD1,TRBJ2-7,TRBV5-1,CASSVDSRQGSAYEQYF,TGCGCCAGCAGCGTCGACTCTAGACAGGGGTCGGCCTACGAGCAGTACTTC
.,.,TRBJ2-5,TRBV7-6,CASSSVTAWETQYF,TGTGCCAGCAGCTCCGTGACAGCGTGGGAGACCCAGTACTTC
.,.,TRBJ2-5,TRBV28,CASSFGAGQETQYF,TGTGCCAGCAGTTTCGGGGCGGGTCAAGAGACCCAGTACTTC
few,.,TRBJ2-5,TRBV7-2,CASSPPGGLETQYF,TGTGCCAGCAGCCCCCCCGGGGGTCTGGAGACCCAGTACTTC
few,.,TRBJ2-2,TRBV7-2,CASSHRDRNTGELFF,TGTGCCAGCAGCCACCGGGACCGAAACACCGGGGAGCTGTTTTTT
.,TRBD2,TRBJ2-1,TRBV28,CASRSGSLGNEQFF,TGTGCCAGCAGAAGCGGGAGCCTTGGAAATGAGCAGTTCTTC
.,.,TRBJ2-7,TRBV2,CASRSEAYEQYF,TGTGCCAGCAGGTCGGAGGCCTACGAGCAGTACTTC
.,.,TRBJ1-4,TRBV6-1,CASSEVRGGYNEKLFF,TGTGCCAGCAGTGAAGTCCGGGGCGGGTATAATGAAAAACTGTTTTTT
.,TRBD2,TRBJ2-7,TRBV9,CASSATGLVTHEQYF,TGTGCCAGCAGCGCAACGGGACTAGTAACCCACGAGCAGTACTTC
.,.,TRBJ2-7,TRBV5-1,CASSLSGGQIYEQYF,TGCGCCAGCAGCTTATCCGGGGGACAGATCTACGAGCAGTACTTC
.,.,TRBJ1-3,TRBV28,CASSLSGATGNTIYF,TGTGCCAGCAGTTTATCGGGTGCGACCGGAAACACCATATATTTT
few,.,TRBJ1-1,TRBV7-2,CASSSGIVITEAFF,TGTGCCAGCAGCTCCGGGATTGTGATCACTGAAGCTTTCTTT
.,.,TRBJ1-1,TRBV6-5,CASRRQQNTEAFF,TGTGCCAGCAGACGACAGCAGAACACTGAAGCTTTCTTT
.,TRBD2,TRBJ2-5,TRBV9,CASSVGGTSGIVETQYF,TGTGCCAGCAGCGTAGGAGGGACTAGCGGGATAGTGGAGACCCAGTACTTC
.,.,TRBJ2-1,TRBV4-2,CASSQRSGDEQFF,TGTGCCAGCAGCCAGCGGAGTGGGGATGAGCAGTTCTTC
.,.,TRBJ2-1,TRBV7-2,CASSRRWERYSRSVGEQFF,TGTGCCAGCAGCCGCCGTTGGGAGCGTTACTCCAGGTCGGTTGGTGAGCAGTTCTTC
.,TRBD2,TRBJ2-5,TRBV14,CASSQDGGGRALKPQETQYF,TGTGCCAGCAGCCAAGATGGCGGCGGGAGGGCCCTTAAGCCCCAAGAGACCCAGTACTTC
.,TRBD1,TRBJ2-2,TRBV5-6,CASSLGTGAPGELFF,TGTGCCAGCAGCTTGGGGACAGGGGCCCCCGGGGAGCTGTTTTTT
few,.,TRBJ2-5,TRBV9,CASSVEAGFRETQYF,TGTGCCAGCAGCGTAGAGGCGGGGTTCCGGGAGACCCAGTACTTC
.,TRBD2,TRBJ2-2,TRBV7-9,CASSLGLAAGELFF,TGTGCCAGCAGCCTGGGACTAGCGGCCGGGGAGCTGTTTTTT
.,TRBD1,TRBJ1-1,TRBV5-4,CASSWTGQDTEAFF,TGTGCCAGCAGCTGGACGGGACAGGACACTGAAGCTTTCTTT